The clone carrying this T cell receptor beta chain showed up just a few times. Its specificity is not known. Subjects with ophthalmopathy showed a Clinical Activity Score no lower than 3, a NOSPECS grade no lower than 4, and a duration shorter than 3 months. The data are from a study of T cells in Graves' hyperthyroidism and ophthalmopathy. The trim removed 6 bases at V and 6 bases at J, leaving 10 bases unmatched. This CDR3 is built from 13 residues. Looked up from germline, CDR1 is SQVTM and CDR2 is ANQGSEA. RNA transcripts gave rise to amplified TCR beta CDR3 regions. First-round RT-PCR with HTBI primers amplified the TCR CDR3 region. TCRdb reprocessed the multiplex PCR reads via MiXCR and lists one record per CDR3 protein. The sample comprises more than 350,000 distinct CDR3 sequences, approximately 14% of which are singletons, and 15% to 20% rests with the top ten. Overall study findings and caveats: Most thyroid clonotypes expanded above 0.001 appeared in blood too.

The V call is TRBV29-1, the J call TRBJ2-7, with 8 bases matching TRBD1. The receptor comes from a woman aged 55-70 years with Graves' ophthalmopathy. The source material was blood. The CDR3 bases are TGCAGCGTCCGTGGACAGGGTGGCATCGAGCAGTACTTC. It specifies CSVRGQGGIEQYF.